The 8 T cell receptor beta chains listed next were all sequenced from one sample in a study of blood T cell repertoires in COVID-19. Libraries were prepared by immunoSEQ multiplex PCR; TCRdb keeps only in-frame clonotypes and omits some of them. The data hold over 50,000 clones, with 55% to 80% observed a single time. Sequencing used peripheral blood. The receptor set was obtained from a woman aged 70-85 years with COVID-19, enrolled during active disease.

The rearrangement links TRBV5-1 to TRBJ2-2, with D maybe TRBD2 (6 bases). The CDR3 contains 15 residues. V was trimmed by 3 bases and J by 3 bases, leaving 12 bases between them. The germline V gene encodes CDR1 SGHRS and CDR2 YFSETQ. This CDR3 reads CASSWGVRDTGELFF. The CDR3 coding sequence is TGCGCCAGCAGCTGGGGGGTTAGGGACACCGGGGAGCTGTTTTTT.

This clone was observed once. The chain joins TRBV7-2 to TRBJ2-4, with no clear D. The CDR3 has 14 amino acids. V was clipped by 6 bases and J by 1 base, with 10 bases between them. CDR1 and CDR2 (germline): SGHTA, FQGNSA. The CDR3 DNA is TGTGCCAGCAGGTTAATCGGGGCCAAAAACATTCAGTACTTC. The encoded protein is CASRLIGAKNIQYF.

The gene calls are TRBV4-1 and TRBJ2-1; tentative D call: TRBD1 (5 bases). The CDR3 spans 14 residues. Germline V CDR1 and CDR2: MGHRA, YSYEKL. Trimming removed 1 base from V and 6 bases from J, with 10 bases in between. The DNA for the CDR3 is TGCGCCAGCAGCCAAGGTGAGACAGTCAATGAGCAGTTCTTC. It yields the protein CASSQGETVNEQFF.

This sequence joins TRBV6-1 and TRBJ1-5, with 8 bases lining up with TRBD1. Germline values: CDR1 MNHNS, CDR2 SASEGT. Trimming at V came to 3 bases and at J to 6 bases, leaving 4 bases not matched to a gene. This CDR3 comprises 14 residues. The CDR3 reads CASSDRGLGQPQHF. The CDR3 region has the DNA TGTGCCAGCAGTGACAGGGGGCTGGGTCAGCCCCAGCATTTT.

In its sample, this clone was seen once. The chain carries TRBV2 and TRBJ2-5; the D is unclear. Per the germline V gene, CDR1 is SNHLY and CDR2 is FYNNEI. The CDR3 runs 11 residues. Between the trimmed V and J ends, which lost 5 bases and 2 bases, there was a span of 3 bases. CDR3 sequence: CASSQQETQYF. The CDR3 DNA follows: TGTGCCAGCAGTCAACAAGAGACCCAGTACTTC. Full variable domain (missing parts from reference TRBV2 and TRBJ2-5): EPEVTQTPSHQVTQMGQEVILRCVPISNHLYFYWYRQILGQKVEFLVSFYNNEISEKSEIFDDQFSVERPDGSNFTLKIRSTKLEDSAMYFCASSQQETQYFGPGTRLLVL.

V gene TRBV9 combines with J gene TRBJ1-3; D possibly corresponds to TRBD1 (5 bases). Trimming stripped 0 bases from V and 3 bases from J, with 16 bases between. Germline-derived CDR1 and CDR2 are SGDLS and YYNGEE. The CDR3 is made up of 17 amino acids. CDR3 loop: CASSVAAAGTLGNTIYF. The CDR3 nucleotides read TGTGCCAGCAGCGTAGCTGCGGCCGGGACTCTTGGAAACACCATATATTTT.

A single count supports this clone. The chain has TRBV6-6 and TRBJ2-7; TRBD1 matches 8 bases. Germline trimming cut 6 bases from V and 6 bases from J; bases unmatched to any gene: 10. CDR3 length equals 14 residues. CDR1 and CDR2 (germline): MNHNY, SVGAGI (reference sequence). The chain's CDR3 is CASSAGQGIGEQYV. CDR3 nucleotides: TGTGCCAGCAGCGCAGGACAGGGAATTGGCGAGCAGTACGTC.

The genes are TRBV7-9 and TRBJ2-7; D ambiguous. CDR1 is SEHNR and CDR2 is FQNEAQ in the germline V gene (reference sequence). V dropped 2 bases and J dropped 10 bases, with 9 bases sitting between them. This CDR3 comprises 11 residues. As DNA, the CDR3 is TGTGCCAGCAGCTTAATCCAGGAACAGTACTTC. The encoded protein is CASSLIQEQYF.